This passage covers 20 T cell receptor beta chains from one sample sequenced in a study of CD4 T cells in relation to SARS-CoV-2 and coronaviruses. These receptors have no known antigen. Only in-frame clones appear in the TCRdb table, and some are missing; sequencing was by immunoSEQ multiplex PCR. This sample has fewer than 25,000 clones, with roughly 80% found just once. Unexposed donor CD4+ T cells date from 2011-2018, before the COVID-19 pandemic. After around nine days of culture, CD4+ T cells were isolated. Sequenced: CD4+ T cells from PBMCs, cultured in vitro. The receptor source for this set is a human donor in good health.

The rearrangement links TRBV2 to TRBJ1-5; no clear D gene. V was pared by 3 bases and J by 6 bases, with 9 bases between. Germline-derived CDR1 and CDR2 are SNHLY and FYNNEI. This CDR3 contains 13 residues. The CDR3 region is CASSEGILQPQHF. The DNA of the CDR3 is TGTGCCAGCAGTGAGGGCATACTTCAGCCCCAGCATTTT.

The chain has TRBV30 and TRBJ1-4; 8 bases are a match to TRBD1. Trimming removed 4 bases from V and 5 bases from J; junction bases left unmatched: 3. CDR1 and CDR2 from the germline V gene are GTSNPN and SVGIG (reference sequence). This CDR3 is built from 13 residues. The CDR3 region has the DNA TGTGCCTGGACCCGGGACAGGAATGAAAAACTGTTTTTT. This gives the protein CAWTRDRNEKLFF. Supplemented by reference TRBV30 and TRBJ1-4, the full variable domain reads SQTIHQWPATLVQPVGSPLSLECTVEGTSNPNLYWYRQAAGRGLQLLFYSVGIGQISSEVPQNLSASRPQDRQFILSSKKLLLSDSGFYLCAWTRDRNEKLFFGSGTQLSVL.

This clone was detected a few times. The CDR3 DNA sequence: TGTGCCAGTATTAAACCCAGGTCGGGGGCCGGAAACACTGAAGCTTTCTTT. Translated: CASIKPRSGAGNTEAFF. This sequence joins TRBV19 and TRBJ1-1; weak D call: TRBD1 (6 bases). V dropped 7 bases and J dropped 2 bases, with 23 bases sitting between them. Germline CDR1 reads LNHDA; CDR2 reads SQIVND (reference sequence). This CDR3 is 17 amino acids long.

This clone was observed a handful of times. The junction shows a germline mismatch at one end, possibly a read error. The genes are TRBV9 and TRBJ2-1, with D perhaps TRBD2 (6 bases). The V gene's germline CDR1 is SGDLS and CDR2 YYNGEE. The CDR3 has 16 amino acids. This CDR3 is CASSGPEGPRLTSPLF. The CDR3 DNA reads as TGTGCCAGCAGCGGGCCGGAGGGACCCCGACTAACGTCTCCCCTCTTC.

There are a few counts of this clone. The chain recombines TRBV14 with TRBJ1-1, with D tentatively TRBD1 (5 bases). Germline CDR1 reads SGHDN; CDR2 reads FVKESK. The CDR3 has 14 residues. V lost 1 base and J 5 bases, leaving 11 bases between the germline ends. This CDR3 reads CASSQVPEGTEAFF. The CDR3 bases are TGTGCCAGCAGCCAAGTCCCCGAGGGGACTGAAGCTTTCTTT.

The V call is TRBV5-4, the J call TRBJ2-7, with TRBD1 identical over 8 bases. The V segment lost 1 base and the J segment 4 bases; nucleotides outside the gene matches: 7. The CDR3 totals 15 residues. Germline-derived CDR1 and CDR2 are SGHNT and YYREEE (reference sequence). The CDR3 is CASSLSVGQGYEQYF. The DNA of the CDR3 is TGTGCCAGCAGCTTGAGTGTAGGACAGGGTTACGAGCAGTACTTC.

The table lists this clone with a few counts. V gene TRBV28 combines with J gene TRBJ2-7; TRBD2 might be the D (6 bases). The CDR3 spans 14 residues. Looked up from germline, CDR1 is MDHEN and CDR2 is SYDVKM. Trimming shortened V by 5 bases and J by 3 bases, and 14 bases separated the two germline ends. CDR3 sequence: CASSTLGGDYEQYF. In nucleotides, the CDR3 is TGTGCCAGCAGTACCCTCGGAGGGGACTACGAGCAGTACTTC.

J is TRBJ1-1 and V is TRBV19; 9 bases match TRBD1. Germline-derived CDR1 and CDR2 are LNHDA and SQIVND (reference sequence). V lost 5 bases to trimming and J lost 0 bases; unmatched junction nucleotides: 16. The CDR3 has 19 amino acids. CDR3 sequence (DNA): TGTGCCAGTAGTCCAGCAGGTGGACAGGGGTTCTTATTGAACACTGAAGCTTTCTTT. This gives the protein CASSPAGGQGFLLNTEAFF.

This clone turned up a few times. V is TRBV19 and J is TRBJ1-2; the match to TRBD1 covers 8 bases. CDR1 and CDR2 from the germline V gene are LNHDA and SQIVND (reference sequence). Trimming cost V 5 bases and J 8 bases; bases outside gene matches: 7. CDR3 size: 13 residues. This CDR3 is CASSPQGAGGYTF. Written as DNA, the CDR3 is TGTGCCAGTAGTCCCCAGGGGGCCGGCGGCTACACCTTC.

This clone was detected a few times. The V and J genes are TRBV5-1 and TRBJ1-5, with a weak D call TRBD1 (6 bases). Germline loops: CDR1 SGHRS, CDR2 YFSETQ. V gave up 3 bases and J gave up 2 bases, with 12 bases separating them. The CDR3 contains 15 residues. CDR3 residues: CASSSDGGGNQPQHF. Written as DNA, the CDR3 is TGCGCCAGCAGCTCGGACGGGGGCGGCAATCAGCCCCAGCATTTT.

Only a few counts were recorded for this clone. This chain uses TRBV5-1 with TRBJ2-3; D is uncertain. The germline V gene encodes CDR1 SGHRS and CDR2 YFSETQ. There are 14 residues in the CDR3. Trimming shortened V by 0 bases and J by 6 bases, and 11 bases separated the two germline ends. The CDR3: CASSLGSPEDTQYF. CDR3 in DNA: TGCGCCAGCAGCTTGGGCTCCCCTGAGGATACGCAGTATTTT.

The chain recombines TRBV5-1 with TRBJ2-2; 14 nucleotides match TRBD2. The CDR3 totals 19 residues. The germline V gene has CDR1 SGHRS and CDR2 YFSETQ. V lost 5 bases and J lost 0; bases outside the gene matches: 9. The CDR3 DNA reads TGCGCCAGCAGATCCTGGGGGACTAGCGGGAGCGCGAACACCGGGGAGCTGTTTTTT. Translating gives CASRSWGTSGSANTGELFF.

The chain carries TRBV12-5 and TRBJ2-3; 11 bases are shared with TRBD1. The germline gives CDR1 LGHNT, CDR2 FRNRAP. The CDR3 runs 18 residues. After removal of 5 bases from V and 1 base from J, the junction contained 11 bases not matched to a gene. The CDR3 region has the DNA TGTGCTAGTGGTCCGCGGACAGGGGGCGTAATCGGCACAGATACGCAGTATTTT. Its protein is CASGPRTGGVIGTDTQYF.

The chain has TRBV5-4 and TRBJ1-2; TRBD1 might be the D (5 bases). V dropped 4 bases and J dropped 7 bases, with 23 bases sitting between them. Germline V lookup: CDR1 SGHNT, CDR2 YYREEE (reference sequence). CDR3 length equals 16 residues. CDR3 in amino acids: CASSIRGTAVWVGYTF. The CDR3 bases are TGTGCCAGCAGCATACGAGGGACCGCAGTTTGGGTTGGCTACACCTTC.

The V and J genes are TRBV10-3 and TRBJ2-5; D is possibly TRBD1 or TRBD2 (5 bases each). The CDR3 has 17 residues. The V and J ends lost 0 bases and 5 bases respectively, with 19 bases between them. Germline assignment: CDR1 ENHRY and CDR2 SYGVKD. CDR3 amino acids: CAISESIVLSGRETQYF. The CDR3 DNA reads TGTGCCATCAGTGAGTCGATTGTTCTCTCGGGACGGGAGACCCAGTACTTC.

The V and J genes are TRBV20-1 and TRBJ2-7; D not resolved. This CDR3 comprises 14 residues. Germline CDR1 DFQATT, CDR2 SNEGSKA (reference sequence). The ends were cut back, 3 bases at V and 3 bases at J, with 15 bases in the middle. The CDR3 protein is CSASIENSFYEQYF. CDR3 DNA: TGCAGTGCTAGTATAGAGAACAGCTTCTACGAGCAGTACTTC.

This clone was recorded a few times. The chain recombines TRBV27 with TRBJ1-6; weak D call: TRBD1 (6 bases). Trimming shortened V by 4 bases and J by 3 bases, and 10 bases separated the two germline ends. Per germline, CDR1 MNHEY and CDR2 SMNVEV (reference sequence). This CDR3 is built from 15 residues. The CDR3 spells CASSSPRGYNSPLHF. The CDR3 DNA is TGTGCCAGCAGTTCCCCCAGGGGCTATAATTCACCCCTCCACTTT.

The CDR3 nucleotides are TGTGCCAGCAGTGACGGCAGGGGCAGCACAGATACGCAGTATTTT. It encodes CASSDGRGSTDTQYF. The V call is TRBV2, the J call TRBJ2-3; D is possibly TRBD1 (6 bases). This CDR3 spans 15 amino acids. V shed 3 bases and J shed 0 bases, with 10 bases lying between them. The germline V gene has CDR1 SNHLY and CDR2 FYNNEI.

V is TRBV15 and J is TRBJ2-4, with 7 positions matching TRBD1. The germline V gene encodes CDR1 LNHNV and CDR2 YYDKDF (reference sequence). Losses at the gene ends were 4 bases for V and 8 bases for J; bases not matched to a gene: 8. This CDR3 is 14 amino acids long. The CDR3 DNA follows: TGTGCCACCAGCATCGGGACAGACGAAGACATTCAGTACTTC. Amino acid sequence: CATSIGTDEDIQYF.

This clone was counted a single time. The chain employs TRBV19 and TRBJ1-6; possibly TRBD1 for D (5 bases). V shed 3 bases and J shed 3 bases, with 12 bases lying between them. CDR1 is LNHDA, CDR2 SQIVND, per germline (reference sequence). The CDR3 loop spans 16 amino acids. CDR3 protein: CASSIEQDDYNSPLHF. Written as DNA, the CDR3 is TGTGCCAGTAGTATCGAACAGGACGACTATAATTCACCCCTCCACTTT.